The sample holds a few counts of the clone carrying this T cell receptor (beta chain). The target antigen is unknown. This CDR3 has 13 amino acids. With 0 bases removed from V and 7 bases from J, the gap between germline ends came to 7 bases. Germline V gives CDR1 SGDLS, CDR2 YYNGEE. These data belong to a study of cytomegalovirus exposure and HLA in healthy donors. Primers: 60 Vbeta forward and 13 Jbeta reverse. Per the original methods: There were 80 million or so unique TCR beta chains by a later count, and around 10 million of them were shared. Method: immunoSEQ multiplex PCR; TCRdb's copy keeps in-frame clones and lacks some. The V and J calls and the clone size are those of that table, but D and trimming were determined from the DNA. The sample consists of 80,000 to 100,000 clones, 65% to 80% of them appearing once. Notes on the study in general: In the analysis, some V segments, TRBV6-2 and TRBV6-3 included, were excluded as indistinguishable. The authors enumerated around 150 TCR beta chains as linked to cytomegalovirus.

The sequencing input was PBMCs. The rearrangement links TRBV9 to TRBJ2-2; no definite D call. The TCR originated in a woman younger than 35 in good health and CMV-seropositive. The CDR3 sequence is CASSVVLGGELFF. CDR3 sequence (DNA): TGTGCCAGCAGCGTAGTTCTCGGCGGGGAGCTGTTTTTT.